Sequencing of this T cell receptor (beta chain) was carried out in a study of blood T cell repertoires in COVID-19. Study summary: Acute and convalescent COVID-19 samples came from the United States, Italy and Spain. T cells, B-cell-depleted T cells, or PBMCs supplied cDNA or gDNA.

Per the germline V gene, CDR1 is SGHRS and CDR2 is YFSETQ. This CDR3 spans 18 amino acids. Trimming removed 4 bases from V and 0 bases from J; junction bases left unmatched: 6. In the source study's methods: For nucleated cells, counts were estimated from reference gene primer amplification. The repertoire was sequenced with immunoSEQ multiplex PCR; TCRdb's copy has only in-frame clones and lacks some. V and J calls and clone size are those listed in that table; D and trimming were worked out from the DNA. The sample comprises over 70,000 clones, roughly four fifths of which are singletons, and around 4.5% rests with the top ten. This clone was seen more than once but under ten times.

The rearrangement links TRBV5-1 to TRBJ2-6; 11 bases line up with TRBD2. Specimen: peripheral blood. The receptor was derived from a woman in her sixties with acute or convalescent COVID-19. CDR3 protein: CASSLRLAGNSGANVLTF. The DNA of the CDR3 is TGCGCCAGCAGCCTGAGACTAGCGGGAAACTCTGGGGCCAACGTCCTGACTTTC.